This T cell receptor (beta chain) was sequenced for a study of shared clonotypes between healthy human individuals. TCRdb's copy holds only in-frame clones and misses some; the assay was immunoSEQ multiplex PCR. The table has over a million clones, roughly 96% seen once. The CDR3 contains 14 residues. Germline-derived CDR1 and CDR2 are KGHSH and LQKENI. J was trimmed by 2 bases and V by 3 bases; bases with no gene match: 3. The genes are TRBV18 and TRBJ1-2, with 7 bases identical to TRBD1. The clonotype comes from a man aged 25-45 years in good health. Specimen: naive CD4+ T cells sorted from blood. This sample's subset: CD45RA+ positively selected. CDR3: CASSPGQLNYGYTF. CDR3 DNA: TGTGCCAGCTCACCGGGACAGCTGAACTATGGCTACACCTTC.